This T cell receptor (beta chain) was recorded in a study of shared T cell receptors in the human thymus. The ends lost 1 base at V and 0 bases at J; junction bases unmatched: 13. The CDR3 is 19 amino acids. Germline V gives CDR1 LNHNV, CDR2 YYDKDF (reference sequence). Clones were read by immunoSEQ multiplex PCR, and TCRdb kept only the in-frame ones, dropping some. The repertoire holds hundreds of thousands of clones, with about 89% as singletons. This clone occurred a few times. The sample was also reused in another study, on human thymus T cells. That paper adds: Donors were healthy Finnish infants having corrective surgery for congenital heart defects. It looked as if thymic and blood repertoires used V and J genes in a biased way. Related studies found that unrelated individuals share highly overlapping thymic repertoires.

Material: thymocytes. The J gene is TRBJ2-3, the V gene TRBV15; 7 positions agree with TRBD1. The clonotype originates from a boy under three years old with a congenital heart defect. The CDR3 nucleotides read TGTGCCACCAGCAGAGCAACCCCGACAGGGCGTCGGAGCACAGATACGCAGTATTTT. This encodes CATSRATPTGRRSTDTQYF.